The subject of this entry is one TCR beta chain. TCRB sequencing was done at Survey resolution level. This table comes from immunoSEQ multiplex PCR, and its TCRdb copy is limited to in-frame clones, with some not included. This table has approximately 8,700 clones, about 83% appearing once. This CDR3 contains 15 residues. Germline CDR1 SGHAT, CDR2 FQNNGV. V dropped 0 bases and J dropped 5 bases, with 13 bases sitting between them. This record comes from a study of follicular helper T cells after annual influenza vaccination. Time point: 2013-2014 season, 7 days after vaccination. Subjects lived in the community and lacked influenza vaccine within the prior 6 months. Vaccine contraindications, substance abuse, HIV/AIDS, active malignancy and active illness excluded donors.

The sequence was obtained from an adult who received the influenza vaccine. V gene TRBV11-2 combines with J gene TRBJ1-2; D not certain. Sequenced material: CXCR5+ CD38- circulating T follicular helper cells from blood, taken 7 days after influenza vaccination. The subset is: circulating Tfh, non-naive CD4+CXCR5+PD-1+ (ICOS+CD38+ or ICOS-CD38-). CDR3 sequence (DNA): TGTGCCAGCAGCTTAGAAGTTTCCCCAACGTATGGCTACACCTTC. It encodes CASSLEVSPTYGYTF.